A selection of T cell receptor beta chains follows, all from one sample in a study of shared clonotypes between healthy human individuals. Sequenced by immunoSEQ multiplex PCR; TCRdb stores in-frame clones only, minus some. This sample carries roughly 770,000 clones, 95% to 97% of them seen once, and the ten largest clones take around 0.21%. Sequences were obtained from naive CD8+ T cells sorted from blood. These receptors all come from a man aged 25-40 years in good health. The CDR3 runs from the conserved cysteine through the conserved F or W. D genes are given only for firm matches. Only some rows state a clone size, as once, few, many or a class for expanded clones.

j_gene | v_gene | d_gene | abundance | CDR3aa | CDR3nt
TRBJ2-1 | TRBV5-1 | NA | NA | CASSLGQTTRGNQNEQFF | TGCGCCAGCAGCTTAGGACAAACGACTAGGGGCAATCAAAATGAGCAGTTCTTC
TRBJ2-7 | TRBV30 | TRBD2 | once | CAWSASGRHEQYF | TGTGCCTGGAGTGCTAGCGGGAGGCACGAGCAGTACTTC
TRBJ2-7 | TRBV7-8 | NA | NA | CASSLALMGLYEQYF | TGTGCCAGCAGCTTAGCGCTGATGGGGCTCTACGAGCAGTACTTC
TRBJ2-7 | TRBV7-9 | TRBD1 | NA | CASSFQGDHEQYF | TGTGCCAGCAGCTTTCAGGGGGACCACGAGCAGTACTTC
TRBJ2-1 | TRBV27 | NA | once | CASSIRDQYNEQFF | TGTGCCAGCAGTATCCGGGACCAATACAATGAGCAGTTCTTC
TRBJ2-4 | TRBV28 | TRBD2 | NA | CASSFRGGGNIQYF | TGTGCCAGCAGTTTTCGGGGGGGTGGAAACATTCAGTACTTC
TRBJ1-5 | TRBV28 | TRBD1 | NA | CASSLVTGGKQPQHF | TGTGCCAGCAGTTTAGTAACAGGGGGGAAACAGCCCCAGCATTTT
TRBJ2-2 | TRBV6-5 | TRBD1 | NA | CASSYSQGAGELFF | TGTGCCAGCAGTTACTCCCAGGGGGCCGGGGAGCTGTTTTTT
TRBJ2-7 | TRBV27 | TRBD2 | NA | CASGYDRTSGSYEQYF | TGTGCCAGCGGCTACGATCGGACTAGCGGCTCCTACGAGCAGTACTTC
TRBJ2-7 | TRBV11-2 | TRBD2 | NA | CASSLALLGAGGYEQYF | TGTGCCAGCAGCTTAGCCCTCCTAGGAGCGGGAGGCTACGAGCAGTACTTC
TRBJ2-7 | TRBV19 | TRBD2 | NA | CASSPSGIYEQYF | TGTGCCAGTAGTCCTAGCGGGATCTACGAGCAGTACTTC
TRBJ2-7 | TRBV27 | NA | once | CASNGPYEQYF | TGTGCCAGCAACGGGCCCTACGAGCAGTACTTC
TRBJ2-1 | TRBV7-9 | NA | NA | CASSLALGLGGNNEQFF | TGTGCCAGCAGCTTAGCGCTCGGACTAGGGGGAAACAATGAGCAGTTCTTC
TRBJ1-2 | TRBV13 | NA | NA | CASSLLSYGYTF | TGTGCCAGCAGCCTACTAAGCTATGGCTACACCTTC
TRBJ1-5 | TRBV2 | NA | NA | CASTPPRGGQPQHF | TGTGCCAGCACCCCCCCCAGGGGCGGTCAGCCCCAGCATTTT
TRBJ2-5 | TRBV11-2 | TRBD2 | NA | CASSSGLAGWEEETQYF | TGTGCCAGCAGCTCCGGACTAGCGGGATGGGAGGAAGAGACCCAGTACTTC
TRBJ2-5 | TRBV20-1 | NA | once | CSARITETQYF | TGCAGTGCTAGAATCACAGAGACCCAGTACTTC
TRBJ2-5 | TRBV11-2 | TRBD2 | NA | CASSRRLAGEETQYF | TGTGCCAGCAGCAGACGACTAGCGGGAGAGGAGACCCAGTACTTC
TRBJ1-4 | TRBV25-1 | NA | NA | CASSLGQKLFF | TGTGCCAGCAGTCTAGGACAGAAGCTGTTTTTT
TRBJ1-4 | TRBV4-1 | TRBD1 | NA | CASSPGQNLNEKLFF | TGCGCCAGCAGCCCGGGACAGAACCTTAATGAAAAACTGTTTTTT
TRBJ2-7 | TRBV10-2 | NA | NA | CASSEIAFSAGKHYEQYF | TGCGCCAGCAGTGAGATCGCCTTTAGCGCGGGGAAGCACTACGAGCAGTACTTC
TRBJ2-7 | TRBV6-1 | NA | NA | CASAQSNRAPYEQYF | TGTGCCAGCGCACAAAGCAACAGGGCTCCCTACGAGCAGTACTTC
TRBJ2-5 | TRBV6-4 | NA | NA | CASSNRGGGIPRGRETQYF | TGTGCCAGCAGTAACAGGGGTGGGGGGATTCCCCGTGGTCGAGAGACCCAGTACTTC
TRBJ2-4 | TRBV7-9 | TRBD2 | NA | CASSFGEAGWEGNIQYF | TGTGCCAGCAGCTTTGGCGAAGCAGGGTGGGAGGGGAACATTCAGTACTTC
TRBJ2-1 | TRBV7-9 | TRBD2 | NA | CASSRTSNYNEQFF | TGTGCCAGCAGCCGGACTAGCAACTACAATGAGCAGTTCTTC
TRBJ2-7 | TRBV7-2 | NA | NA | CASSFRLEEQYF | TGTGCCAGCAGCTTTCGTTTAGAGGAGCAGTACTTC
TRBJ2-7 | TRBV5-6 | NA | NA | CASSSISYEQYF | TGTGCCAGCAGCTCCATCTCCTACGAGCAGTACTTC
TRBJ2-3 | TRBV5-4 | NA | NA | CASSLRGIGTDTQYF | TGTGCCAGCAGCTTGCGCGGGATTGGCACAGATACGCAGTATTTT
TRBJ1-5 | TRBV7-1 | NA | NA | CASSRHDQPQHF | TGTGCCAGCAGCCGTCACGATCAGCCCCAGCATTTT
TRBJ2-7 | TRBV4-3 | NA | NA | CASSQDRTVDLSSYEQYF | TGCGCCAGCAGCCAAGACCGGACAGTTGACTTAAGCTCCTACGAGCAGTACTTC